This paragraph reports one T cell receptor beta chain. As yet, its antigen is unknown. These data are taken from a study of OX40 agonist ivuxolimab in advanced cancers. Data came from immunoSEQ multiplex PCR; TCRdb stores just in-frame clones and leaves some out. The data hold approximately 57,000 clones, with roughly 87% observed a single time. V shed 5 bases and J 5 bases; nucleotides not matched to a gene: 9. CDR3 size: 15 residues. Germline V gives CDR1 LNHDA, CDR2 SQIVND (reference sequence). Findings of the study overall: No antigen was identified for the clonally expanded peripheral T cells. Among the nonresponders, some also had low normalized T-cell clonal expansion.

Source: CD4+ or CD8+ T cells sorted from blood, taken in a trial of the OX40 agonist ivuxolimab. This receptor was taken from an adult with an advanced solid tumor such as melanoma, head and neck, liver or kidney cancer. V is TRBV19 and J is TRBJ1-5, with 7 bases fitting TRBD1. DNA of the CDR3: TGTGCCAGTAGTCTCGGGACAGCAGCATATCAGCCCCAGCATTTT. Translated, it gives CASSLGTAAYQPQHF.